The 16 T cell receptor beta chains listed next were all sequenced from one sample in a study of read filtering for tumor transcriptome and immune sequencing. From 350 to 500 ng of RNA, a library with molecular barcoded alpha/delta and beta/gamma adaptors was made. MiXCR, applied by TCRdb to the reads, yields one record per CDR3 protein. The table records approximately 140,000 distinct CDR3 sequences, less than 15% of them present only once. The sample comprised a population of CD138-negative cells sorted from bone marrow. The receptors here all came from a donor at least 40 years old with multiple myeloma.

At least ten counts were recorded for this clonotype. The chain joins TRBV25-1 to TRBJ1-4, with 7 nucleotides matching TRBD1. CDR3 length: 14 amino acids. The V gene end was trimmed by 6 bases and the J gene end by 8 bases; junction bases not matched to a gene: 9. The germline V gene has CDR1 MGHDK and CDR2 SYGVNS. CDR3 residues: CASRKTGRQEKLFF. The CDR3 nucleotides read TGTGCCAGCAGGAAGACAGGGCGGCAAGAAAAACTGTTTTTT.

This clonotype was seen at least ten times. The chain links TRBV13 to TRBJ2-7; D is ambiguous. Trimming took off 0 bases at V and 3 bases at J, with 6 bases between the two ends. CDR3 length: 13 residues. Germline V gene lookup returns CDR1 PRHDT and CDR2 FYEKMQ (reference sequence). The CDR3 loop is CASSLGGFYEQYF. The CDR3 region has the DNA TGTGCCAGCAGCTTAGGAGGGTTCTACGAGCAGTACTTC.

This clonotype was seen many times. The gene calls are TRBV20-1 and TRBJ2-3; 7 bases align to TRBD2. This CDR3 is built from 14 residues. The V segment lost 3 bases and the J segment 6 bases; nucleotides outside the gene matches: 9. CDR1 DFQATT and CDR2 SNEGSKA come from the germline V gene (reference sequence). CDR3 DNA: TGCAGTGCTAGGGTTAGCGGAGCGGGGGATACGCAGTATTTT. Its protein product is CSARVSGAGDTQYF.

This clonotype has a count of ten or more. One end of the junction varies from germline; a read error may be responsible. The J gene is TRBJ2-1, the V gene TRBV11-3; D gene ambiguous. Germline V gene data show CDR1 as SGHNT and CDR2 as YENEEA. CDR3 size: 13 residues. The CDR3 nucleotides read TGTGCCAGTAGCTTAGCCGGATACAATGAGCAGTTCTTC. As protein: CASSLAGYNEQFF.

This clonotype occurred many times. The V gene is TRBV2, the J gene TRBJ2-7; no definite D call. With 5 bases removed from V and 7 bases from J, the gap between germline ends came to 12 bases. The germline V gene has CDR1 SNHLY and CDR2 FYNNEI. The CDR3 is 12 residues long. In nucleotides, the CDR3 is TGTGCCAGCAGTTTAAGATCTGGGGAGCAGTACTTC. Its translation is CASSLRSGEQYF.

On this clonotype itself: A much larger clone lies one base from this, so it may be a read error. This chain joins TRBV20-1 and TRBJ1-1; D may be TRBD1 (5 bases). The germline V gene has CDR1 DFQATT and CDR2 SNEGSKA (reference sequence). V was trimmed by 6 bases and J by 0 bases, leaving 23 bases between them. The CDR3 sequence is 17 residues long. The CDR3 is CSATYRIREDVNTEAFF. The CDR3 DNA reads TGCAGTGCCACCTATCGTATCAGGGAGGATGTGAACACTGAAGCTTTCTTT.

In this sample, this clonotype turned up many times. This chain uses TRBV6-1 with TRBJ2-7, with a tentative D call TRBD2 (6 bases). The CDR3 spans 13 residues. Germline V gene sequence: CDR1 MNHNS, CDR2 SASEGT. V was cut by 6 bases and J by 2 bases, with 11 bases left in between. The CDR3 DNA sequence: TGTGCCAGCAGAAGGACTACCGCCTACGAGCAGTACTTC. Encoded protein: CASRRTTAYEQYF.

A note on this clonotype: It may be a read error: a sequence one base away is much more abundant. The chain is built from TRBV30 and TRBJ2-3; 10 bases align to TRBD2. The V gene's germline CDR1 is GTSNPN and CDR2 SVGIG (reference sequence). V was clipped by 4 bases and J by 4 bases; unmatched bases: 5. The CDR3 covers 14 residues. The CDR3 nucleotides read TGTGCCTGGAACCTAGCGGGAGCCGCAGATACGCAGTATTTT. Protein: CAWNLAGAADTQYF.

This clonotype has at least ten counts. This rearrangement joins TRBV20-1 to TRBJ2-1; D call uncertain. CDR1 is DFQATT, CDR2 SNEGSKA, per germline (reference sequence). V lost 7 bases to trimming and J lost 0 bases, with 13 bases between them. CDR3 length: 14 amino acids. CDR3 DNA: TGCAGTGTCCCGGGCCGTACCTCCTACAATGAGCAGTTCTTC. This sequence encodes CSVPGRTSYNEQFF.

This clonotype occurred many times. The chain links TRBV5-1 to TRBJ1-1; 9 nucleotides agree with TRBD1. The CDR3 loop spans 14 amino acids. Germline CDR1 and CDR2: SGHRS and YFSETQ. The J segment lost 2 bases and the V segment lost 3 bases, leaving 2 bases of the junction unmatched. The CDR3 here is CASSSQGANTEAFF. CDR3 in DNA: TGCGCCAGCAGCTCACAGGGGGCTAACACTGAAGCTTTCTTT.

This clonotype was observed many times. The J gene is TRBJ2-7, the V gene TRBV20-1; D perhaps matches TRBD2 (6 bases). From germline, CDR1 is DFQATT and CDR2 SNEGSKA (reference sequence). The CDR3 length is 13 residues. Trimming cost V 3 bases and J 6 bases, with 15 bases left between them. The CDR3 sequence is CSARRGGVGEQYF. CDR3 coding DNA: TGCAGTGCTAGGCGCGGCGGGGTTGGCGAGCAGTACTTC.

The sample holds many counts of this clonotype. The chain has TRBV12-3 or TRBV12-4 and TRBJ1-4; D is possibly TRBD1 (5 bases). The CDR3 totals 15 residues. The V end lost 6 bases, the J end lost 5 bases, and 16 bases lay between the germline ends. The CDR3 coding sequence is TGTGCCAGCAGCGAACCCGGGACGGGAAATGAAAAACTGTTTTTT. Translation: CASSEPGTGNEKLFF.

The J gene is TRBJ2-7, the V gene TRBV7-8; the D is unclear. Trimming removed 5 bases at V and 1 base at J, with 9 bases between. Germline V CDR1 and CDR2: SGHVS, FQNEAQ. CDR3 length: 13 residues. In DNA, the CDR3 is TGTGCCAGCAGCCCCGACCGATCCTACGAGCAGTACTTC. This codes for CASSPDRSYEQYF.

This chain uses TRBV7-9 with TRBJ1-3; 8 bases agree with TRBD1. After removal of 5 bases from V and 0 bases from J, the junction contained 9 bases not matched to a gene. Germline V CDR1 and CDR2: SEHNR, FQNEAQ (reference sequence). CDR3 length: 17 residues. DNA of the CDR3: TGTGCCAGCAGCCCGGGACAGGCGGCTTCCTCTGGAAACACCATATATTTT. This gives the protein CASSPGQAASSGNTIYF. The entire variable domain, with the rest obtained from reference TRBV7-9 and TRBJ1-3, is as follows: DTGVSQNPRHKITKRGQNVTFRCDPISEHNRLYWYRQTLGQGPEFLTYFQNEAQLEKSRLLSDRFSAERPKGSFSTLEIQRTEQGDSAMYLCASSPGQAASSGNTIYFGEGSWLTVV.

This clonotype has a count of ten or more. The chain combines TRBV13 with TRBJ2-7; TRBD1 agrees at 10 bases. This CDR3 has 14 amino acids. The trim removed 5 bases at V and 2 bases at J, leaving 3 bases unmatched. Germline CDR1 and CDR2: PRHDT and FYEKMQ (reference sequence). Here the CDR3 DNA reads TGTGCCAGCAGCCTCGGACAGGGGGCCTACGAGCAGTACTTC. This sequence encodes CASSLGQGAYEQYF.

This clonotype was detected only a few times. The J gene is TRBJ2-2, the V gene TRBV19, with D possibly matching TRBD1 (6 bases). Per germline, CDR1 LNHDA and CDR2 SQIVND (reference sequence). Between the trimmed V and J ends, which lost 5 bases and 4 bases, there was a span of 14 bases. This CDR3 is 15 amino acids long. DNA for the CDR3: TGTGCCAGTAGTCCCGGGACAAGCCTCACCGGGGAGCTGTTTTTT. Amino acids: CASSPGTSLTGELFF.